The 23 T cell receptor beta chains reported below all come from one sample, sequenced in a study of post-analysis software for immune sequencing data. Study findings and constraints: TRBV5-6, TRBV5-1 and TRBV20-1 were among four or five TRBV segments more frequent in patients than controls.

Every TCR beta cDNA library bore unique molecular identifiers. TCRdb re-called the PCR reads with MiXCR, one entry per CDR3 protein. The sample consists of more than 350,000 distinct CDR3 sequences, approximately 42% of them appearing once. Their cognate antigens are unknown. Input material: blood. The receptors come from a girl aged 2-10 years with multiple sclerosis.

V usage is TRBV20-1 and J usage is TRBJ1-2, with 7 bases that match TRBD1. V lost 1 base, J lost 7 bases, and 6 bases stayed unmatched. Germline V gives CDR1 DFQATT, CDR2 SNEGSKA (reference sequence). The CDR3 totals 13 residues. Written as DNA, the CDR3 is TGCAGTGCTAGAGGAGGGGGCGCGGCTGGCTACACCTTC. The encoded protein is CSARGGGAAGYTF.

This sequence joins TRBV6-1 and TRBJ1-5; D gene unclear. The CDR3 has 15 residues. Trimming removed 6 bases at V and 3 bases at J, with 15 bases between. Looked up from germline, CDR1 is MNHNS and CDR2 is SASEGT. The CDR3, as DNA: TGTGCCAGCAGGGCGTCTAGGTCCATCAATCAGCCCCAGCATTTT. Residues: CASRASRSINQPQHF.

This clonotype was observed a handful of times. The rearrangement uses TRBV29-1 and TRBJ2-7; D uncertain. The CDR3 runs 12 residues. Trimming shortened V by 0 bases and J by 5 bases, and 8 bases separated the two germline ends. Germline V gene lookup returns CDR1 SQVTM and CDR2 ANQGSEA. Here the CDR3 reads CSVEDLADEQYF. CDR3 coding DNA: TGCAGCGTTGAAGATCTGGCAGACGAGCAGTACTTC.

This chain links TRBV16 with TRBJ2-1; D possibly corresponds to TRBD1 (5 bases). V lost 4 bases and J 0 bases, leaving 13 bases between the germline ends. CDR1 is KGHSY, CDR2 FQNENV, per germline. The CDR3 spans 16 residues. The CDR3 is CASSPYRKTSYNEQFF. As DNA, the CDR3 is TGTGCCAGCAGCCCTTACAGGAAAACCTCCTACAATGAGCAGTTCTTC.

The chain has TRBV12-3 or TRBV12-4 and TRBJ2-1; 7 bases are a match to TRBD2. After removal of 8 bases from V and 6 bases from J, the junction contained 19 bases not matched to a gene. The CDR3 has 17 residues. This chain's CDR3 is CASGKTLAAGFGNEQFF. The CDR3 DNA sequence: TGTGCCAGCGGGAAGACGCTAGCGGCGGGCTTCGGCAATGAGCAGTTCTTC.

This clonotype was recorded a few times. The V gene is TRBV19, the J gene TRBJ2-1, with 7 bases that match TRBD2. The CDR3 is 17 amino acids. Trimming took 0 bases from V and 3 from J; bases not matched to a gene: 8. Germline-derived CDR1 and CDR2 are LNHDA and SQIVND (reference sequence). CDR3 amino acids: CASSIDLSASGYNEQFF. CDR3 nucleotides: TGTGCCAGTAGTATAGATCTATCGGCTAGCGGCTACAATGAGCAGTTCTTC. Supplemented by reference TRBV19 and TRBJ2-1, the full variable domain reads DGGITQSPKYLFRKEGQNVTLSCEQNLNHDAMYWYRQDPGQGLRLIYYSQIVNDFQKGDIAEGYSVSREKKESFPLTVTSAQKNPTAFYLCASSIDLSASGYNEQFFGPGTRLTVL.

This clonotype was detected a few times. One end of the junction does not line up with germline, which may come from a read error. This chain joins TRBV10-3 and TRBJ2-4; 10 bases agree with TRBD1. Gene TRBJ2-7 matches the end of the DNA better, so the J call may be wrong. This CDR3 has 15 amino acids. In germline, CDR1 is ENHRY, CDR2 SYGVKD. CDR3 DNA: TGTGCCACCGAGCTTACGGGACAGGGGTCCTCCGAGCAGTACTTC. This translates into CATELTGQGSSEQYF.

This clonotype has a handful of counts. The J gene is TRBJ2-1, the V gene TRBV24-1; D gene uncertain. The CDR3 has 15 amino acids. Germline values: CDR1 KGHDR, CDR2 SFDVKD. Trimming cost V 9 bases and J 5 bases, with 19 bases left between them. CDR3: CATGPQGLGNNEQFF. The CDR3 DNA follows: TGTGCCACCGGCCCGCAAGGGCTGGGGAACAATGAGCAGTTCTTC.

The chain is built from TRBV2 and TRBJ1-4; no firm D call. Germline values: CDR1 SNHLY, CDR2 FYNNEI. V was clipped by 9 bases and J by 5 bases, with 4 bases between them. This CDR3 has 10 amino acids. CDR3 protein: CASRNEKLFF. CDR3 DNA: TGTGCCAGTAGAAATGAAAAACTGTTTTTT.

The CDR3 nucleotides read TGCAGTGCCCTTACCACCAAAAGAGGGTCGCGGAACTATGGCTACACCTTC. It encodes CSALTTKRGSRNYGYTF. The rearrangement joins TRBV20-1 to TRBJ1-2; D not resolved. V gave up 6 bases and J gave up 2 bases, with 25 bases separating them. This CDR3 comprises 17 residues. Germline CDR1 DFQATT, CDR2 SNEGSKA (reference sequence).

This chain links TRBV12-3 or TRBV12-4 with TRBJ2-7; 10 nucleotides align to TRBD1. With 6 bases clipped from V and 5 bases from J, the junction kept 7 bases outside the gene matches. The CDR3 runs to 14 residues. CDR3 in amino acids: CASSPGQGWNEQYF. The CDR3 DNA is TGTGCCAGCAGCCCGGGACAGGGGTGGAACGAGCAGTACTTC.

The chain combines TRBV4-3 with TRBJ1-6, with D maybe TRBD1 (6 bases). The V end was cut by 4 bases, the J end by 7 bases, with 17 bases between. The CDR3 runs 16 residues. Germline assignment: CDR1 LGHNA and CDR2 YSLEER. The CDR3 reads CASSRIWGGPNSPLHF. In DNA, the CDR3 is TGCGCCAGCAGCCGAATATGGGGGGGGCCGAATTCACCCCTCCACTTT.

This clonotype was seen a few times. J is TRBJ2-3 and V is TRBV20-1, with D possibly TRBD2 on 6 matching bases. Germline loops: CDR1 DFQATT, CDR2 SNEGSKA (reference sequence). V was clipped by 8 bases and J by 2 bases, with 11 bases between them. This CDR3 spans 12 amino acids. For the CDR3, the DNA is TGCAGTAGGCGGGGCATCACAGATACGCAGTATTTT. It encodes CSRRGITDTQYF.

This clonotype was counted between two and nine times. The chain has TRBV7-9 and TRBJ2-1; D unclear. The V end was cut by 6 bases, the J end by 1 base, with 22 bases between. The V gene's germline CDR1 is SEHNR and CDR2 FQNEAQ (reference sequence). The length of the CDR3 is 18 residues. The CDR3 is CASRPPGSYNISYNEQFF. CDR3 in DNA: TGTGCCAGCAGACCCCCCGGCAGCTACAATATTTCCTACAATGAGCAGTTCTTC.

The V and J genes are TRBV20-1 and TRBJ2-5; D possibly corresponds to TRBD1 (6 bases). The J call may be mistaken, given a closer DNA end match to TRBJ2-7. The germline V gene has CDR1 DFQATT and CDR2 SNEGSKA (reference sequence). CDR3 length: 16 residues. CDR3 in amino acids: CSARVVRDTGPYEQYF. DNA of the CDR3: TGCAGTGCTAGAGTTGTCCGGGACACCGGGCCTTACGAGCAGTACTTC.

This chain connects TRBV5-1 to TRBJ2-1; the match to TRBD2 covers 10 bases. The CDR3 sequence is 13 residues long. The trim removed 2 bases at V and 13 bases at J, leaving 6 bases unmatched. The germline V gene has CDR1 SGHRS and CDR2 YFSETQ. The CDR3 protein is CASSFKREGEQFF. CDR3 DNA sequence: TGCGCCAGCAGCTTCAAGCGGGAGGGGGAACAGTTCTTC. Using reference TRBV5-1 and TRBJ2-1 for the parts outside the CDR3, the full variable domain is KAGVTQTPRYLIKTRGQQVTLSCSPISGHRSVSWYQQTPGQGLQFLFEYFSETQRNKGNFPGRFSGRQFSNSRSEMNVSTLELGDSALYLCASSFKREGEQFFGPGTRLTVL.

The CDR3 is CASSLELLRDTQYF. The DNA for the CDR3 is TGCGCCAGCAGCTTGGAACTACTAAGGGATACGCAGTATTTT. J is TRBJ2-3 and V is TRBV5-1; D unresolved. Germline V CDR1 and CDR2: SGHRS, YFSETQ. V lost 0 bases and J 6 bases, leaving 11 bases between the germline ends. The CDR3 totals 14 residues.

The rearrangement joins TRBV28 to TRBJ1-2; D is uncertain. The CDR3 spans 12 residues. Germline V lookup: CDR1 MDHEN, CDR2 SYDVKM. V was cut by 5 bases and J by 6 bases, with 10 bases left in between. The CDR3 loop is CASSHRQDGYTF. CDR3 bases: TGTGCCAGCAGTCACCGACAAGATGGCTACACCTTC.

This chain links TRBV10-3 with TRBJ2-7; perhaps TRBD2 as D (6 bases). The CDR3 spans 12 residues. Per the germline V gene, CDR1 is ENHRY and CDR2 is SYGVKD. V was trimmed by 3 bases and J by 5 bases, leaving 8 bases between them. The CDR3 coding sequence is TGTGCCATCAGTGAACGGAGGGACGAGCAGTACTTC. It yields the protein CAISERRDEQYF.

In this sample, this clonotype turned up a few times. CDR3: CASSYGLVYGYTF. For the CDR3, the DNA is TGTGCCAGCAGTTACGGCCTCGTTTATGGCTACACCTTC. The chain combines TRBV6-6 with TRBJ1-2; D call uncertain. Germline CDR1 is MNHNY and CDR2 is SVGAGI (reference sequence). This CDR3 has 13 residues. V was cut by 2 bases and J by 5 bases, with 9 bases left in between.

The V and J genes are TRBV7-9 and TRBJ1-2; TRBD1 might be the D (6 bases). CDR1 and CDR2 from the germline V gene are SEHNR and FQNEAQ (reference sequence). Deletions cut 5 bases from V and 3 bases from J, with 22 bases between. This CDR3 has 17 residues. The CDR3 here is CASSPIPQGSLDYGYTF. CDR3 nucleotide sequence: TGTGCCAGCAGCCCGATCCCGCAGGGGAGTCTCGACTATGGCTACACCTTC.

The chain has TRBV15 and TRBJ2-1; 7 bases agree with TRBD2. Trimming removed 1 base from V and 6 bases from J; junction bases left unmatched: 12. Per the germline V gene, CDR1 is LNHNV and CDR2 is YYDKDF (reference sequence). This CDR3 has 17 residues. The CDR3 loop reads CATSRAPTSAGPNEQFF. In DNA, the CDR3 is TGTGCCACCAGCAGAGCCCCAACTAGCGCGGGACCCAATGAGCAGTTCTTC.

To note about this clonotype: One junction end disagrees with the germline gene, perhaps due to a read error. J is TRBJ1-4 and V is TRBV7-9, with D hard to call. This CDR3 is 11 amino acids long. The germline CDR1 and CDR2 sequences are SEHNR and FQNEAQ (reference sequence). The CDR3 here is CASSGDEKRFF. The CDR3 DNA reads TGTGCCAGCAGTGGGGATGAAAAACGGTTTTTT.